This T cell receptor (beta chain) stems from a study of shared clonotypes between healthy human individuals. Points from the study as a whole: The study drew on few donors, limiting represented genetic and exposure-history diversity.

CD45RO negativity and positive selection for CCR7 defined naive CD8 cells, a population that excluded terminally differentiated effector memory CD45RA+ cells. The data were produced by immunoSEQ multiplex PCR, yet TCRdb's version contains in-frame clones alone and is incomplete. Of roughly 2.1 million clones in the sample, 85% to 95% were seen once. From germline, CDR1 is SGHDN and CDR2 FVKESK. This CDR3 comprises 15 residues. With 3 bases removed from V and 5 bases from J, the gap between germline ends came to 16 bases. This clone was found once. Its cognate antigen is unknown. The TCR originated in a man in his late teens or twenties in good health. Some clones in this sample may be carry-over from other donors' samples. V usage is TRBV14 and J usage is TRBJ1-1; D remains ambiguous. The sample comprised naive CD8+ T cells from PBMCs. CDR3 protein: CASSHLSGRGTEAFF. CDR3 nucleotides: TGTGCCAGCAGCCATCTGTCGGGTCGAGGGACTGAAGCTTTCTTT.